This note documents a single T cell receptor (beta chain) sequence. What it binds is unknown. These data belong to a study of monozygotic twins with inflammatory bowel disease. Study observations and caveats: Among the T cells, different subtypes could not be distinguished.

TCRdb re-called the 5' RACE reads and catalogs CDR3 proteins one per entry, DNA excluded. The sample's table shows about 160,000 distinct CDR3 sequences. CDR3 length equals 17 residues. CDR1 and CDR2 (germline): LGHNA, YSLEER. This clonotype originated in a human donor with ulcerative colitis or Crohn's disease, or a healthy co-twin of an affected twin (not recorded which). V gene TRBV4-3 combines with J gene TRBJ2-5; the TCRdb D gene call, TRBD2, has no DNA to confirm it. Specimen: blood. The CDR3 is CASSQVRGLAGGETQYF.